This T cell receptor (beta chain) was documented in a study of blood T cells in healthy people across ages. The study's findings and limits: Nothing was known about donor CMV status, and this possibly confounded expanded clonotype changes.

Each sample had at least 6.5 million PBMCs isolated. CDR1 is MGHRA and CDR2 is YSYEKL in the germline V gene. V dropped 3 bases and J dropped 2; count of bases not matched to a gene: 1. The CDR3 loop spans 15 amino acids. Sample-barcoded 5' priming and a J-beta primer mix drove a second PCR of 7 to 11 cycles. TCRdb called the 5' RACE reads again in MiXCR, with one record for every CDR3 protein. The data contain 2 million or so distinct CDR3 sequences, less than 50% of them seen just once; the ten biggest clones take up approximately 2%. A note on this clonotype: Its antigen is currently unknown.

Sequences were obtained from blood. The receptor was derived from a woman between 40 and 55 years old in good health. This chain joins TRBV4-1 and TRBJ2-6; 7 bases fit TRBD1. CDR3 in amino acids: CASSQGQPGANVLTF. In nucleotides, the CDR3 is TGCGCCAGCAGCCAGGGACAGCCTGGGGCCAACGTCCTGACTTTC.